A single sample is the source of the 2 T cell receptor beta chains below, sequenced in a study of T cell changes during pregnancy in multiple sclerosis. The repertoire was sequenced with immunoSEQ multiplex PCR; TCRdb's copy has only in-frame clones and lacks some. The repertoire holds approximately 57,000 clones, with around 93% as singletons. Specimen: peripheral blood, collected after pregnancy. These receptors were obtained from a female donor in good health, enrolled as a control in a pregnancy study.

The chain uses TRBV10-2 and TRBJ2-1; D is perhaps TRBD2 (5 bases). The CDR3 length is 15 residues. Per the germline V gene, CDR1 is WSHSY and CDR2 is SAAADI. V was pared by 4 bases and J by 5 bases, with 15 bases between. The CDR3 spells CASSATRENDNEQFF. The CDR3 bases are TGCGCCAGCAGTGCCACTAGGGAGAACGACAATGAGCAGTTCTTC.

The genes are TRBV13 and TRBJ2-1; 9 bases fit TRBD1. The CDR3 length is 17 residues. Germline CDR1 and CDR2: PRHDT and FYEKMQ (reference sequence). The V segment lost 0 bases and the J segment 0 bases; nucleotides outside the gene matches: 3. The CDR3 DNA reads as TGTGCCAGCAGCTTAGGGGACAGGGGCGGCTCCTACAATGAGCAGTTCTTC. It encodes CASSLGDRGGSYNEQFF.